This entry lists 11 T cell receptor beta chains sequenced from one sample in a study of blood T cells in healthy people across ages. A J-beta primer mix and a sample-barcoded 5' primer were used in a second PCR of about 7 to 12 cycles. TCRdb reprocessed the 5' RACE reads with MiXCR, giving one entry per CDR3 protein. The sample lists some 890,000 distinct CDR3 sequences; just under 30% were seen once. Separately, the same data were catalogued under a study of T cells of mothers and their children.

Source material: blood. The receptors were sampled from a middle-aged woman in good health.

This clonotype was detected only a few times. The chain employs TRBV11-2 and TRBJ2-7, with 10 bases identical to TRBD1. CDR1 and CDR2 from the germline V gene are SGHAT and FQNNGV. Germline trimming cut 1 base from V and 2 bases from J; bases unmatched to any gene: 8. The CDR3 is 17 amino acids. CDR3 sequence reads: CASSLATGTGEPYEQYF. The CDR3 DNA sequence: TGTGCCAGCAGCTTAGCAACCGGGACAGGGGAACCCTACGAGCAGTACTTC.

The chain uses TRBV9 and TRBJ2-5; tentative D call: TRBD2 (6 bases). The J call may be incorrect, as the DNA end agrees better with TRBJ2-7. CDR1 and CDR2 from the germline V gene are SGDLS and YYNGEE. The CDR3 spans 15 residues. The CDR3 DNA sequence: TGTGCCAGCAGCCCCCGGGACGGGGGTTCCTACGAGCAGTACTTC. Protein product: CASSPRDGGSYEQYF.

CDR3 bases: TGTGCCACCGTGACAGGAGTCACTGAAGCTTTCTTT. This codes for CATVTGVTEAFF. This chain connects TRBV6-2 or TRBV6-3 to TRBJ1-1, with a tentative D call TRBD1 (6 bases). The germline V gene encodes CDR1 MNHEY and CDR2 SVGEGT. This CDR3 spans 12 amino acids. The V and J ends lost 10 bases and 4 bases respectively, with 13 bases between them.

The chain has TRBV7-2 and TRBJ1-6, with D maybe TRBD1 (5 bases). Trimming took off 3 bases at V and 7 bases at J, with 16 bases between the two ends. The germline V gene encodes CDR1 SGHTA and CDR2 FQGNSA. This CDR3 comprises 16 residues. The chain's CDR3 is CASSLGPGIGNSPLHF. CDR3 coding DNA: TGTGCCAGCAGCTTGGGGCCGGGGATTGGCAATTCACCCCTCCACTTT.

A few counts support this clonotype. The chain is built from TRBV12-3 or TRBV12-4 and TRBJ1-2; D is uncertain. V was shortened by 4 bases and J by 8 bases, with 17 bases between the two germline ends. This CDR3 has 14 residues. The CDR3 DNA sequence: TGTGCCAGCAGTTACCCGGGAGGGTGTGAGGGCTACACCTTC. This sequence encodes CASSYPGGCEGYTF.

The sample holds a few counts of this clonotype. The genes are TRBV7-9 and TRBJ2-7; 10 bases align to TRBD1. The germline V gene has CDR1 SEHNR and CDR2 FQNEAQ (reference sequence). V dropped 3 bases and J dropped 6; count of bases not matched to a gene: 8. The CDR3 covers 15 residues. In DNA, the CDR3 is TGTGCCAGCAGCTTGAGGGACAGGGGTAGGTCCGAGCAGTACTTC. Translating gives CASSLRDRGRSEQYF.

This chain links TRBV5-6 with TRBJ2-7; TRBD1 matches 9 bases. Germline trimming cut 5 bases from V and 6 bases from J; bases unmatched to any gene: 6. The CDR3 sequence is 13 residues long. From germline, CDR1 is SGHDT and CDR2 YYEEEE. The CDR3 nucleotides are TGTGCCAGCAGTTATACAGGGGGCCCCGAGCAGTACTTC. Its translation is CASSYTGGPEQYF.

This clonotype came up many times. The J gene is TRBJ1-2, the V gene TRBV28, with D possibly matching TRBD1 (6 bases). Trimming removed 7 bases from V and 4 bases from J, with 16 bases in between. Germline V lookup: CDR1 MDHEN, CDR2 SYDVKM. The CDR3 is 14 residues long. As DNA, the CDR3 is TGTGCCAGCAAGAGAGGGGGTCCCCTCTATGGCTACACCTTC. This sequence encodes CASKRGGPLYGYTF.

The CDR3 reads CASSHGTLTYEQYF. The CDR3 DNA is TGCGCCAGCAGCCATGGGACATTAACCTACGAGCAGTACTTC. V is TRBV4-1 and J is TRBJ2-7; a weak D match, TRBD1 (6 bases). Trimming pared 3 bases from V and 2 bases from J, leaving 11 bases between. Germline V lookup: CDR1 MGHRA, CDR2 YSYEKL. The CDR3 covers 14 residues.

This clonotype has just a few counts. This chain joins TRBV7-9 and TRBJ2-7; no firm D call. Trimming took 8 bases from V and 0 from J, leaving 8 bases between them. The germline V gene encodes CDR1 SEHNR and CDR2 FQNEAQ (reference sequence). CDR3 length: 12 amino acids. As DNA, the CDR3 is TGTGCCAGCGGCTCCTCCTCCTACGAGCAGTACTTC. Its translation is CASGSSSYEQYF.

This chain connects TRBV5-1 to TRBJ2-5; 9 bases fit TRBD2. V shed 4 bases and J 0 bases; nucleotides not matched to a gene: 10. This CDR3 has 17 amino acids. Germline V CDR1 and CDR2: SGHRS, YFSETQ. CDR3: CASSQSALAGNQETQYF. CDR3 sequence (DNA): TGCGCCAGCAGCCAATCCGCCCTAGCGGGGAACCAAGAGACCCAGTACTTC.